This T cell receptor beta chain was observed in a study of blood T cells in healthy people across ages. A second roughly 6 to 11 cycle PCR used barcoded and J-beta primers. One entry per CDR3 protein results from TCRdb running MiXCR on the 5' RACE reads. There are roughly 1,100,000 distinct CDR3 sequences in the sample; under 30% occur only once, and around 0.75% lies in the top ten. A further study also used this sample, focusing on T cells of mothers and their children.

The receptor was derived from a girl aged 2-15 years in good health. The sample taken for sequencing was blood.

The CDR3 nucleotides read TGTGCCAGCAGTTTTTCTCGTGGGGGTGTCTACGAGCAGTACTTC. Protein: CASSFSRGGVYEQYF. The genes are TRBV28 and TRBJ2-7, with D perhaps being TRBD1 or TRBD2 (5 bases each). The CDR3 covers 15 residues. The V gene's germline CDR1 is MDHEN and CDR2 SYDVKM. V shed 3 bases and J shed 3 bases, with 15 bases lying between them.